This TCR beta chain is from a study of OX40 agonist ivuxolimab in advanced cancers. Repertoires were generated with immunoSEQ multiplex PCR, while TCRdb's copy carries only in-frame clones and drops some. The sample has approximately 98,000 clones, about 80% seen once. This CDR3 is 15 amino acids long. The V end was cut by 3 bases, the J end by 4 bases, with 13 bases between. This clone was found a few times. The specimen was CD4+ or CD8+ T cells sorted from blood, collected in a trial of the OX40 agonist ivuxolimab. The chain uses TRBV23-1 and TRBJ1-5; a weak D match, TRBD1 (5 bases). TRBV23-1 is an ORF, with its function uncertain. This clonotype was obtained from an adult with an advanced solid tumor such as melanoma, head and neck, liver or kidney cancer. The CDR3 loop is CASSHISGHNQPQHF. The CDR3 DNA is TGCGCCAGCAGTCATATCTCAGGACATAATCAGCCCCAGCATTTT.